This T cell receptor beta chain was recorded in a study of control samples from healthy donors and cancer patients. Measured with immunoSEQ multiplex PCR; TCRdb has only the in-frame clones, and not every one. The table lists under 30,000 clones, approximately 90% of them singletons. Trimming shortened V by 2 bases and J by 1 base, and 15 bases separated the two germline ends. Germline loops: CDR1 MGHDK, CDR2 SYGVNS. This CDR3 spans 17 amino acids. The specimen sequenced was formalin-fixed, paraffin-embedded tissue. The genes are TRBV25-1 and TRBJ1-3; D remains unclear. The clonotype comes from a female donor with melanoma. As DNA, the CDR3 is TGTGCCAGCAGTGAAGAGGTCGACTATCGGTCTGGAAACACCATATATTTT. Translation gives CASSEEVDYRSGNTIYF.